This TCR beta chain was captured in a study of blood T cell repertoires in COVID-19. The data were produced by immunoSEQ multiplex PCR, yet TCRdb's version contains in-frame clones alone and is incomplete. The table records tens of thousands of clones, roughly 85% of them present only once. The CDR3 is 15 residues long. Germline CDR1 reads SGHTA; CDR2 reads FQGNSA. V was shortened by 5 bases and J by 7 bases, with 20 bases between the two germline ends. Material: peripheral blood. The receptor comes from a human donor in a cohort sampled during active COVID-19. The rearrangement links TRBV7-2 to TRBJ1-1, with TRBD1 as a possible D gene (6 bases). The CDR3 sequence is CASSHTWGRGLEAFF. CDR3 DNA: TGTGCCAGCAGCCACACGTGGGGGCGGGGGCTTGAAGCTTTCTTT.